The rows below give T cell receptor beta chains drawn from one sample of a study of early T cells in non-severe SARS-CoV-2 infection. TCRdb analysed the 5' RACE reads with MiXCR anew, one entry per CDR3 protein. The table records tens of thousands of distinct CDR3 sequences, roughly 12% of them present only once. The sample taken for sequencing was whole blood. The source is an adult who was a healthcare worker with PCR-confirmed SARS-CoV-2 infection or an uninfected control (not recorded which). The CDR3 runs from the conserved cysteine through the conserved F or W. D genes are given only for firm matches. Size values are once, few and many counts, or a class for expanded clones, and some rows have none.

v_gene: TRBV2; abundance: NA; d_gene: NA; j_gene: TRBJ2-2; CDR3aa: CASSKTAGELFF; CDR3nt: TGTGCCAGCAGTAAGACTGCCGGGGAGCTGTTTTTT
v_gene: TRBV6-2/TRBV6-3; abundance: NA; d_gene: TRBD2; j_gene: TRBJ2-5; CDR3aa: CASIAGGRQETQYF; CDR3nt: TGTGCCAGCATAGCGGGCGGTAGACAAGAGACCCAGTACTTC
v_gene: TRBV20-1; abundance: NA; d_gene: TRBD2; j_gene: TRBJ2-1; CDR3aa: CSARGTSGRDFHEQFF; CDR3nt: TGCAGTGCTAGGGGTACTAGCGGGAGGGACTTCCATGAGCAGTTCTTC
v_gene: TRBV7-3; abundance: few; d_gene: NA; j_gene: TRBJ2-7; CDR3aa: CASSPSSYSYEQYF; CDR3nt: TGTGCCAGCAGCCCCAGTAGTTATTCCTACGAGCAGTACTTC
v_gene: TRBV10-3; abundance: many; d_gene: TRBD1; j_gene: TRBJ1-5; CDR3aa: CAIRDREGGQPQHF; CDR3nt: TGTGCCATCAGGGACAGGGAAGGTGGTCAGCCCCAGCATTTT
v_gene: TRBV7-6; abundance: NA; d_gene: TRBD1; j_gene: TRBJ2-3; CDR3aa: CASSVTGGRQLTQYF; CDR3nt: TGTGCCAGCAGCGTGACAGGGGGCCGACAACTTACGCAGTATTTT
v_gene: TRBV20-1; abundance: many; d_gene: NA; j_gene: TRBJ1-4; CDR3aa: CSAQSGFEKLFF; CDR3nt: TGCAGTGCGCAGTCGGGGTTTGAAAAACTGTTTTTT
v_gene: TRBV5-1; abundance: few; d_gene: NA; j_gene: TRBJ2-7; CDR3aa: CASSPSNRVQSYEQYF; CDR3nt: TGCGCCAGCAGCCCATCAAACAGGGTCCAATCCTACGAGCAGTACTTC
v_gene: TRBV10-2; abundance: few; d_gene: TRBD2; j_gene: TRBJ2-3; CDR3aa: CASKLAGGRSGTDTQYF; CDR3nt: TGCGCCAGCAAGTTGGCGGGGGGGCGTTCTGGCACAGATACGCAGTATTTT
v_gene: TRBV4-3; abundance: few; d_gene: NA; j_gene: TRBJ2-5; CDR3aa: CASSQDFPGQTISPQETQYF; CDR3nt: TGCGCCAGCAGCCAGGATTTTCCGGGACAAACTATCAGCCCTCAAGAGACCCAGTACTTC
v_gene: TRBV19; abundance: many; d_gene: NA; j_gene: TRBJ2-7; CDR3aa: CASSDYLGQRSYEQYF; CDR3nt: TGTGCCAGTAGTGATTATCTAGGGCAGAGGTCCTACGAGCAGTACTTC
v_gene: TRBV5-1; abundance: many; d_gene: NA; j_gene: TRBJ2-2; CDR3aa: CASREGQIGTGELFF; CDR3nt: TGCGCCAGCAGGGAAGGACAGATAGGCACCGGGGAGCTGTTTTTT
v_gene: TRBV20-1; abundance: many; d_gene: NA; j_gene: TRBJ2-2; CDR3aa: CSASTYGELFF; CDR3nt: TGCAGTGCTAGTACTTACGGGGAGCTGTTTTTT
v_gene: TRBV13; abundance: NA; d_gene: NA; j_gene: TRBJ1-1; CDR3aa: CASSPFSGRNTEAFF; CDR3nt: TGTGCCAGCAGCCCTTTTTCAGGGCGGAACACTGAAGCTTTCTTT
v_gene: TRBV15; abundance: NA; d_gene: NA; j_gene: TRBJ2-6; CDR3aa: CVTSRPGANVLTF; CDR3nt: TGTGTCACCAGCCGACCCGGGGCCAACGTCCTGACTTTC
v_gene: TRBV6-2/TRBV6-3; abundance: few; d_gene: TRBD1; j_gene: TRBJ2-7; CDR3aa: CASSYARDRNYEQYF; CDR3nt: TGTGCCAGCAGTTACGCCCGGGACAGAAACTACGAGCAGTACTTC
v_gene: TRBV25-1; abundance: NA; d_gene: NA; j_gene: TRBJ1-2; CDR3aa: CASSETGYGYTF; CDR3nt: TGTGCCAGCAGTGAAACGGGCTATGGCTACACCTTC